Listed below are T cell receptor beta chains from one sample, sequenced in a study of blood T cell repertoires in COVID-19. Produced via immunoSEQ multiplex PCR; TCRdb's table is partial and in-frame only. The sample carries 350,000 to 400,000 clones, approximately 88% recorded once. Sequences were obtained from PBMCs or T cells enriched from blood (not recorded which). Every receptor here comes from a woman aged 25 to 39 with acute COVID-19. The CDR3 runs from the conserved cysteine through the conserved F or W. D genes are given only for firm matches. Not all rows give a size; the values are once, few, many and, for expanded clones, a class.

DNA: TGTGCCAGCAGTGTGGGACAGACCATGAACACTGAAGCTTTCTTT
CDR3: CASSVGQTMNTEAFF
D: TRBD1
size: once
J: TRBJ1-1
V: TRBV2

DNA: TGCAGCGTTGAAGACCGATACGGCAGGGGGTACGATGGCTACACCTTC
CDR3: CSVEDRYGRGYDGYTF
D: TRBD1
size: -
J: TRBJ1-2
V: TRBV29-1

DNA: TGCGCCAGCAGTGATACAGGGGATGGCTACACCTTC
CDR3: CASSDTGDGYTF
D: TRBD1
size: -
J: TRBJ1-2
V: TRBV10-1

DNA: TGTGCCACCAGTGAGAGGACGGGGGGGTATGGCTACACCTTC
CDR3: CATSERTGGYGYTF
D: -
size: -
J: TRBJ1-2
V: TRBV24-1

DNA: TGTGCCAGTAGTATAGGAACAGGGGGCACTGAAGCTTTCTTT
CDR3: CASSIGTGGTEAFF
D: TRBD1
size: once
J: TRBJ1-1
V: TRBV19

DNA: TGTGCCAGCAGTTACTCAGACAGACCTGGAAACACCATATATTTT
CDR3: CASSYSDRPGNTIYF
D: -
size: -
J: TRBJ1-3
V: TRBV6-5

DNA: TGTGCCAGCAGCCAGTACAGCACAGATACGCAGTATTTT
CDR3: CASSQYSTDTQYF
D: -
size: -
J: TRBJ2-3
V: TRBV7-9

DNA: TGTGCCAGCAGCCGACAGGGGGCCTCTGAAGCTTTCTTT
CDR3: CASSRQGASEAFF
D: TRBD1
size: -
J: TRBJ1-1
V: TRBV6-5

DNA: TGCGCCAGCAGGGATGGGGCGGGACTCCGCTCCTACAATGAGCAGTTCTTC
CDR3: CASRDGAGLRSYNEQFF
D: -
size: -
J: TRBJ2-1
V: TRBV10-2

DNA: TGCGCCAGCAGGGGGACTAGCGGGGCCTACAATGAGCAGTTCTTC
CDR3: CASRGTSGAYNEQFF
D: TRBD2
size: -
J: TRBJ2-1
V: TRBV5-1

DNA: TGCGCCAGCAGCCAAGAATGGCGGGGGAACAATGAGCAGTTCTTC
CDR3: CASSQEWRGNNEQFF
D: TRBD2
size: -
J: TRBJ2-1
V: TRBV4-1

DNA: TGTGCCAGCAGTATCGACAGTATCAATCAGCCCCAGCATTTT
CDR3: CASSIDSINQPQHF
D: -
size: few
J: TRBJ1-5
V: TRBV9

DNA: TGTGCCATCAGTGACAGGGGGCGGCAGCCCCAGCATTTT
CDR3: CAISDRGRQPQHF
D: TRBD1
size: -
J: TRBJ1-5
V: TRBV10-3

DNA: TGTGCCAGCAGCGTAGGGGGCAGGGCTGGCTACACCTTC
CDR3: CASSVGGRAGYTF
D: -
size: once
J: TRBJ1-2
V: TRBV9

DNA: TGTGCCAGCAGTTACTCGGCGCCAGGGTTCTACGAGCAGTACTTC
CDR3: CASSYSAPGFYEQYF
D: -
size: -
J: TRBJ2-7
V: TRBV6-5

DNA: TGTGCCAGCAGCGTAGACCGCCTGGCCGGGACAGGGGCCTTCTATGGCTACACCTTC
CDR3: CASSVDRLAGTGAFYGYTF
D: TRBD1
size: few
J: TRBJ1-2
V: TRBV9

DNA: TGTGCCAGTAGTCAGGAGGGGATAGATCAGCCCCAGCATTTT
CDR3: CASSQEGIDQPQHF
D: -
size: -
J: TRBJ1-5
V: TRBV19

DNA: TGTGCCATCAGTGAGTCTAAGGGGTATGGCTACACCTTC
CDR3: CAISESKGYGYTF
D: -
size: -
J: TRBJ1-2
V: TRBV10-3

DNA: TGTGCCAGTAGCGTACAGGGAACTCTTGGACAGCCCCAGCATTTT
CDR3: CASSVQGTLGQPQHF
D: -
size: -
J: TRBJ1-5
V: TRBV19

DNA: TGTGCCAGCAGCTTAGCATGGTCCGGGAGTAATTCACCCCTCCACTTT
CDR3: CASSLAWSGSNSPLHF
D: -
size: few
J: TRBJ1-6
V: TRBV7-2

DNA: TGTGCCAGCAGTCAGACGAGCAGGGGCCAAGCTTCACCCCTCCACTTT
CDR3: CASSQTSRGQASPLHF
D: -
size: -
J: TRBJ1-6
V: TRBV2

DNA: TGTGCCAGCAGCTTAGTCCGCGGTTCCTACGAGCAGTACTTC
CDR3: CASSLVRGSYEQYF
D: -
size: once
J: TRBJ2-7
V: TRBV11-2

DNA: TGTGCCACTGACCCGACGGGGACAGGTGGAAACACCATATATTTT
CDR3: CATDPTGTGGNTIYF
D: TRBD1
size: -
J: TRBJ1-3
V: TRBV6-5

DNA: TGTGCCAGCAGTTTATCGGGCAGCTTGAACACTGAAGCTTTCTTT
CDR3: CASSLSGSLNTEAFF
D: -
size: -
J: TRBJ1-1
V: TRBV27

DNA: TGCAGCGTTGAAGATCCTCACACCCTTAACGAGCAGTACTTC
CDR3: CSVEDPHTLNEQYF
D: -
size: -
J: TRBJ2-7
V: TRBV29-1

DNA: TGCAGCGTTGGGGACAGGGAATACAATGAGCAGTTCTTC
CDR3: CSVGDREYNEQFF
D: TRBD1
size: -
J: TRBJ2-1
V: TRBV29-1

DNA: TGTGCCAGCAGCTCTACTAGCGGCCATAACAATGAGCAGTTCTTC
CDR3: CASSSTSGHNNEQFF
D: TRBD2
size: -
J: TRBJ2-1
V: TRBV3-1/TRBV3-2

DNA: TGTGCCAGCAGACAGGGTGATGGCTACACCTTC
CDR3: CASRQGDGYTF
D: -
size: -
J: TRBJ1-2
V: TRBV3-1/TRBV3-2